This T cell receptor beta chain was identified in a study of control samples from healthy donors and cancer patients (dated by TCRdb to about 2020). Details on this clone: Its cognate antigen has yet to be identified. No base-level quality is on record; no much larger clone is a single base apart.

The library came from the immunoSEQ multiplex PCR assay. TCRdb took over this immuneACCESS table, retaining in-frame rearrangements with V and J assigned. Such tables are incomplete; in checked studies, under half of the missing clones stem from an unresolved V gene, and the remainder is unexplained. This sample has 350,000 to 450,000 clones in its table, and 90% of those were observed once. The ten top clones hold 5% to 8% of the sample. The source is a man aged 40-49 years with head and neck cancer. The sample was PBMCs.

The DNA reads TGTGCCAGCAGTCCGGGACTTGACGGCTACACCTTC. Its translation is CASSPGLDGYTF. This sequence uses TRBV6-5 and TRBJ1-2; TRBD1 is a possible D gene, resting on 5 matching bases. CDR1 is given as MNHEY and CDR2 as SVGAGI, both from the germline V gene. V gives up 5 bases and J gives up 8 bases, and the segment between their germline ends measures 12 bases. The CDR3, cysteine through phenylalanine, is 12 amino acids long. Kept here is only the CDR3 DNA, which spans 36 bases and is read in frame from base 1.